The entry below gives a single T cell receptor (beta chain) sequence along with its context. Its antigen is currently unknown. This CDR3 spans 13 amino acids. V lost 1 base and J lost 10, with 13 bases in between. CDR1 is LGHNA and CDR2 is YSLEER in the germline V gene. The sample belongs to a study of OX40 agonist ivuxolimab in advanced cancers. Study-wide results and caveats: Those patients achieving a partial response at 0.1-3.0 mg/kg showed among the lowest clonal expansion. Fewer expanded clones were found on average in CD4+ than in CD8+ T cells. Low normalized T-cell clonal expansion was also seen in some nonresponders.

TCRdb's copy holds only in-frame clones and misses some; the assay was immunoSEQ multiplex PCR. Here the sample spans some 130,000 clones, around 91% being singletons. This chain uses TRBV4-3 with TRBJ2-5; D might be TRBD2 (7 bases). The sequencing here drew on CD4+ or CD8+ T cells sorted from blood, taken in a trial of the OX40 agonist ivuxolimab. This TCR derives from an adult with an advanced solid tumor such as melanoma, head and neck, liver or kidney cancer. The CDR3 nucleotides are TGCGCCAGCAGCCAAGGAAGGGGGGGGGACCAGTACTTC. It yields the protein CASSQGRGGDQYF.